Shown below are 25 T cell receptor beta chains from a single sample sequenced in a study of cytomegalovirus exposure and HLA in healthy donors. PCR involved 60 Vbeta and 13 Jbeta primers. The table came from immunoSEQ multiplex PCR; TCRdb's copy has only in-frame clones and leaves some out. Of over 150,000 clones in the sample, roughly two thirds were seen once. Sequencing was performed on PBMCs. Receptors were obtained from a woman between 40 and 55 years old in good health and CMV-seropositive.

This rearrangement joins TRBV6-1 to TRBJ1-5; 10 nucleotides agree with TRBD1. V shed 5 bases and J 7 bases; nucleotides not matched to a gene: 5. From germline, CDR1 is MNHNS and CDR2 SASEGT. This CDR3 region has 14 residues. DNA of the CDR3: TGTGCCAGCAGTCCTACGACAGGGGGCCAGCCCCAGCATTTT. Its translation: CASSPTTGGQPQHF.

This clone was detected once. The rearrangement links TRBV7-8 to TRBJ1-3; TRBD1 might be the D (5 bases). The germline V gene encodes CDR1 SGHVS and CDR2 FQNEAQ. This CDR3 spans 14 amino acids. V lost 2 bases and J lost 8, with 13 bases in between. CDR3 sequence reads: CASSLLGLGDTIYF. As DNA, the CDR3 is TGTGCCAGCAGCTTATTGGGACTTGGGGACACCATATATTTT. Variable domain in full (rest from reference TRBV7-8 and TRBJ1-3): GAGVSQSPRYKVAKRGQDVALRCDPISGHVSLFWYQQALGQGPEFLTYFQNEAQLDKSGLPSDRFFAERPEGSVSTLKIQRTQQEDSAVYLCASSLLGLGDTIYFGEGSWLTVV.

The chain is built from TRBV15 and TRBJ2-1, with 9 bases lining up with TRBD2. CDR3 length: 16 amino acids. V lost 1 base, J lost 5 bases, and 6 bases stayed unmatched. In germline, CDR1 is LNHNV, CDR2 YYDKDF (reference sequence). CDR3 residues: CATSRVLREGDNEQFF. In nucleotides, the CDR3 is TGTGCCACCAGCAGAGTTTTGCGGGAGGGAGACAATGAGCAGTTCTTC.

V gene TRBV29-1 combines with J gene TRBJ2-2; TRBD1 matches 8 bases. CDR3 length equals 13 residues. Germline CDR1 SQVTM, CDR2 ANQGSEA. V trimming: 6 bases; J trimming: 6 bases; junction bases outside the gene matches: 6. In DNA form, the CDR3 reads TGCAGCGTATCTACAGGGGGGCCCGGGGAGCTGTTTTTT. This sequence encodes CSVSTGGPGELFF.

The chain joins TRBV28 to TRBJ2-7; 7 positions match TRBD1. The V gene's germline CDR1 is MDHEN and CDR2 SYDVKM. The CDR3 extends over 14 amino acids. Trimming at V came to 2 bases and at J to 0 bases, leaving 1 base not matched to a gene. The CDR3 loop is CASSLRTGSYEQYF. The CDR3, as DNA: TGTGCCAGCAGTTTACGGACAGGCTCCTACGAGCAGTACTTC.

This clone showed up just once. The chain joins TRBV6-5 to TRBJ2-1, with 9 nucleotides matching TRBD1. The germline gives CDR1 MNHEY, CDR2 SVGAGI. The CDR3 is 16 amino acids. Losses at the gene ends were 0 bases for V and 7 bases for J; bases not matched to a gene: 7. In DNA, the CDR3 is TGTGCCAGCAGTTACTCGAAGTACAGGGGGCAGAATGAGCAGTTCTTC. Amino acid sequence: CASSYSKYRGQNEQFF.

There are a few counts of this clone. The chain employs TRBV6-1 and TRBJ2-2, with 10 nucleotides matching TRBD2. The CDR3 spans 15 residues. V shed 3 bases and J 6 bases; nucleotides not matched to a gene: 4. CDR1 is MNHNS, CDR2 SASEGT, per germline. As DNA, the CDR3 is TGTGCCAGCAGTGAGGGGCTAGCGGGAGCCGGGGAGCTGTTTTTT. It translates to CASSEGLAGAGELFF.

The chain links TRBV5-1 to TRBJ1-5; TRBD1 agrees at 12 bases. CDR1 SGHRS and CDR2 YFSETQ come from the germline V gene. The CDR3 has 17 amino acids. V trimming: 4 bases; J trimming: 1 base; junction bases outside the gene matches: 6. CDR3 amino acids: CASSPGTGGKSNQPQHF. The CDR3 nucleotides read TGCGCCAGCAGCCCCGGGACAGGGGGCAAAAGCAATCAGCCCCAGCATTTT.

J is TRBJ2-1 and V is TRBV7-3; 8 bases match TRBD2. Looked up from germline, CDR1 is SGHTA and CDR2 is FQGTGA. The J segment lost 5 bases and the V segment lost 2 bases, leaving 8 bases of the junction unmatched. This CDR3 has 16 residues. CDR3 region: CASSLQPGGTHNEQFF. In DNA form, the CDR3 reads TGTGCCAGCAGCTTACAGCCGGGAGGGACCCACAATGAGCAGTTCTTC.

The chain couples TRBV27 to TRBJ2-2, with 9 bases matching TRBD2. The CDR3 is 16 residues long. Germline values: CDR1 MNHEY, CDR2 SMNVEV (reference sequence). Trimming at V came to 4 bases and at J to 5 bases, leaving 8 bases not matched to a gene. This CDR3 reads CASSSLGTSPTGELFF. For the CDR3, the DNA is TGTGCCAGCAGTTCCCTCGGGACTAGCCCTACCGGGGAGCTGTTTTTT.

This clone has only a few counts. In DNA form, the CDR3 reads TGTGCCAGCAGCTCTAGCGACAGGGTCTCGTTTGCCAAAAACATTCAGTACTTC. Its protein product is CASSSSDRVSFAKNIQYF. The rearrangement links TRBV7-8 to TRBJ2-4; TRBD1 might be the D (7 bases). From germline, CDR1 is SGHVS and CDR2 FQNEAQ. This CDR3 contains 18 residues. V was pared by 4 bases and J by 1 base, with 20 bases between.

The J gene is TRBJ2-4, the V gene TRBV29-1; no clear D. Trimming removed 4 bases at V and 5 bases at J, with 9 bases between. In germline, CDR1 is SQVTM, CDR2 ANQGSEA. This CDR3 is 12 amino acids long. The CDR3 DNA is TGCAGCGTTGGGGCAGACGAAAACATTCAGTACTTC. Encoded protein: CSVGADENIQYF.

The chain recombines TRBV19 with TRBJ1-1, with 8 bases matching TRBD1. CDR3 length equals 14 residues. The germline CDR1 and CDR2 sequences are LNHDA and SQIVND (reference sequence). V dropped 6 bases and J dropped 3; count of bases not matched to a gene: 6. The CDR3 loop reads CASRSQDRDTEAFF. The CDR3 DNA reads TGTGCCAGTAGATCTCAGGACAGGGACACTGAAGCTTTCTTT.

This clone turned up a few times. The rearrangement joins TRBV13 to TRBJ1-1; the D is unclear. Trimming stripped 0 bases from V and 4 bases from J, with 12 bases between. This CDR3 has 15 amino acids. The germline V gene encodes CDR1 PRHDT and CDR2 FYEKMQ (reference sequence). The DNA for the CDR3 is TGTGCCAGCAGCTTAGGCCATGCGGGAGGCACTGAAGCTTTCTTT. Protein product: CASSLGHAGGTEAFF.

The chain recombines TRBV5-1 with TRBJ1-1; no definite D call. With 1 base removed from V and 1 base from J, the gap between germline ends came to 8 bases. From germline, CDR1 is SGHRS and CDR2 YFSETQ. The CDR3 length is 14 residues. CDR3 DNA sequence: TGCGCCAGCAGCTTGTATGGAGAGAACACTGAAGCTTTCTTT. Protein: CASSLYGENTEAFF.

The CDR3 nucleotides are TGTGCTGCAAGAGGGCTCGGGGAAAAACTGTTTTTT. This codes for CAARGLGEKLFF. This chain connects TRBV19 to TRBJ1-4; D is undetermined. Germline V CDR1 and CDR2: LNHDA, SQIVND (reference sequence). The CDR3 totals 12 residues.

The sample holds a few counts of this clone. The chain combines TRBV5-4 with TRBJ1-2, with 11 positions matching TRBD1. Germline V gene data show CDR1 as SGHNT and CDR2 as YYREEE (reference sequence). The CDR3 loop spans 15 amino acids. J gave up 4 bases and V 4 bases, and 6 bases lay outside the gene matches. Here the CDR3 reads CASSPGQGAGYGYTF. In DNA form, the CDR3 reads TGTGCCAGCAGCCCCGGACAGGGGGCCGGCTATGGCTACACCTTC.

The gene calls are TRBV7-8 and TRBJ2-1; D remains unclear. Germline CDR1 is SGHVS and CDR2 is FQNEAQ. This CDR3 is built from 15 residues. V was cut by 1 base and J by 1 base, with 8 bases left in between. The CDR3 nucleotides are TGTGCCAGCAGCTTAGTGGCAGAATCCTACAATGAGCAGTTCTTC. This codes for CASSLVAESYNEQFF.

The rearrangement joins TRBV6-5 to TRBJ1-1; D gene ambiguous. Trimming pared 6 bases from V and 10 bases from J, leaving 21 bases between. Germline V gives CDR1 MNHEY, CDR2 SVGAGI. This CDR3 is built from 14 residues. CDR3 DNA sequence: TGTGCCAGCAGCCCCCGTGTGGAGGCAGTAGCAGCTTTCTTT. This gives the protein CASSPRVEAVAAFF.

This chain uses TRBV5-4 with TRBJ2-7, with TRBD2 matching over 9 bases. The CDR3 consists of 14 residues. The germline CDR1 and CDR2 sequences are SGHNT and YYREEE (reference sequence). J lost 7 bases, V lost 0 bases, and 5 bases had no gene match. CDR3 residues: CASSLGGAGGEQYF. Here the CDR3 DNA reads TGTGCCAGCAGCTTGGGCGGCGCGGGAGGGGAGCAGTACTTC.

This clone showed up just a few times. The chain uses TRBV4-2 and TRBJ1-1, with D uncertain. The V end lost 0 bases, the J end lost 11 bases, and 10 bases lay between the germline ends. Germline V CDR1 and CDR2: LGHNA, YNFKEQ. CDR3 length equals 12 residues. The CDR3: CASSQEGSEAFF. The CDR3 DNA sequence: TGTGCCAGCAGCCAAGAGGGTTCGGAGGCTTTCTTT.

V is TRBV18 and J is TRBJ2-7, with 9 bases identical to TRBD1. Germline trimming cut 4 bases from V and 1 base from J; bases unmatched to any gene: 2. CDR1 KGHSH and CDR2 LQKENI come from the germline V gene. The CDR3 has 14 amino acids. CDR3 nucleotides: TGTGCCAGCTCACTCGGGACAGGGTCCTACGAGCAGTACTTC. Amino acid sequence: CASSLGTGSYEQYF.

This clone was seen more than once but under ten times. V is TRBV18 and J is TRBJ2-3, with D perhaps TRBD2 (5 bases). Germline V gives CDR1 KGHSH, CDR2 LQKENI. This CDR3 has 13 residues. Trimming removed 3 bases at V and 5 bases at J, with 9 bases between. CDR3 protein: CASSPDSGDTQYF. The CDR3 DNA sequence: TGTGCCAGCTCACCGGACTCCGGAGATACGCAGTATTTT.

The rearrangement joins TRBV5-1 to TRBJ2-3, with D uncertain. Germline lookup yields CDR1 SGHRS and CDR2 YFSETQ. V gave up 4 bases and J gave up 0 bases, with 12 bases separating them. The CDR3 is made up of 15 amino acids. The chain's CDR3 is CASSDSVASTDTQYF. The CDR3 region has the DNA TGCGCCAGCAGCGATAGTGTTGCTAGCACAGATACGCAGTATTTT.

This clone was seen only a few times. The gene calls are TRBV7-9 and TRBJ1-1, with 7 bases aligning to TRBD1. The CDR3 totals 13 residues. Germline V gives CDR1 SEHNR, CDR2 FQNEAQ (reference sequence). V was clipped by 2 bases and J by 3 bases; unmatched bases: 0. The CDR3 region has the DNA TGTGCCAGCAGCTTACAGGGGGACACTGAAGCTTTCTTT. Amino acid sequence: CASSLQGDTEAFF.